These 21 T cell receptor beta chains came from one sample sequenced in a study of T-cell reconstitution after alpha-beta-depleted transplantation in children (TCRdb year 2016). The protocol used for the library was PCR. Sequencing relied on an Illumina HiSeq 2500. Molecular barcoding was employed in the preparation of TCR libraries, with unique molecular identifiers being used to normalize TCRbeta repertoire quantification. The raw public data were reprocessed by TCRdb itself: fastp quality trimming at Q25, MiXCR clonotype calling, in-frame beta chains only. Duplicate CDR3 protein sequences are folded into a single record with the most common DNA and genes. The sample includes about 830,000 distinct CDR3 sequences, with approximately 15% observed a single time. The top ten constitute approximately 4.5% of the sample. In light of the paper, this sample's treatment or condition label describes: allogeneic hematopoietic cell transplantation with graft depleted of TCRalphabeta T cells and CD19 B cells.

Here the sequenced sample was PBMCs, mostly from graft donor cells, taken 360 days after TCRalphabeta/CD19-depleted stem cell transplant. The receptors shown here come from a male patient younger than 18 who had a stem cell transplant for acute lymphoblastic leukemia, so the T cells may come from the graft donor.

In its sample, this clonotype was seen many times. At one boundary the junction diverges from the germline segment, which might be a read error. The chain joins TRBV5-1 to TRBJ2-3; perhaps D is TRBD1 or TRBD2 (5 bases each). CDR3 length: 13 residues. CDR1 is SGHRS and CDR2 is YFSETQ in the germline V gene. In nucleotides, the CDR3 is TGTGCCAGCAGGGCGGGTAGCACAGATACGCAGTATTTT. It translates to CASRAGSTDTQYF.

This clonotype came up a few times. This chain links TRBV2 with TRBJ1-1, with TRBD1 as a possible D gene (6 bases). V lost 8 bases and J lost 1, with 14 bases in between. This CDR3 region has 14 residues. Per the germline V gene, CDR1 is SNHLY and CDR2 is FYNNEI. This CDR3 is CASPWGLKNTEAFF. DNA for the CDR3: TGTGCCAGCCCCTGGGGGCTAAAGAACACTGAAGCTTTCTTT.

The V and J genes are TRBV3-1 and TRBJ1-5; perhaps TRBD1 as D (5 bases). Trimming stripped 0 bases from V and 4 bases from J, with 10 bases between. CDR3 length: 15 amino acids. Germline assignment: CDR1 LGHDT and CDR2 YNNKEL (reference sequence). The CDR3 bases are TGTGCCAGCAGCCAAGATGAGGGGCCAAATCAGCCCCAGCATTTT. Its protein is CASSQDEGPNQPQHF.

This clonotype has more than one count but fewer than ten. This sequence joins TRBV9 and TRBJ2-1; D uncertain. The V and J ends lost 0 bases and 0 bases respectively, with 7 bases between them. The CDR3 has 15 residues. Looked up from germline, CDR1 is SGDLS and CDR2 is YYNGEE. The CDR3 region has the DNA TGTGCCAGCAGCGTAGTTTCCGTCTCCTACAATGAGCAGTTCTTC. Residues: CASSVVSVSYNEQFF.

The chain employs TRBV5-1 and TRBJ2-1; TRBD2 matches 16 bases. The CDR3 runs 14 residues. Germline CDR1 SGHRS, CDR2 YFSETQ. Trimming cost V 4 bases and J 12 bases; bases outside gene matches: 4. For the CDR3, the DNA is TGCGCCAGCAGCACTGGGACTAGCGGGAGGGTGCAGTTCTTC. Amino acid sequence: CASSTGTSGRVQFF.

The rearrangement joins TRBV12-3 or TRBV12-4 to TRBJ1-2, with D possibly matching TRBD1 (6 bases). The CDR3 is 13 amino acids. V lost 6 bases to trimming and J lost 6 bases, with 14 bases between them. CDR3 loop: CASRLWGGDGYTF. Here the CDR3 DNA reads TGTGCCAGCAGACTTTGGGGGGGCGATGGCTACACCTTC.

This clonotype was counted between two and nine times. The V and J genes are TRBV12-3 or TRBV12-4 and TRBJ2-1; 11 nucleotides match TRBD2. The CDR3 has 14 amino acids. J gave up 8 bases and V 6 bases, and 6 bases lay outside the gene matches. The CDR3 loop reads CASRASGRSDEQFF. The CDR3, as DNA: TGTGCCAGCAGGGCTAGCGGGAGGTCCGATGAGCAGTTCTTC.

This clonotype has a handful of counts. The V and J genes are TRBV7-9 and TRBJ1-6; perhaps TRBD1 as D (6 bases). The V end lost 0 bases, the J end lost 8 bases, and 11 bases lay between the germline ends. CDR1 is SEHNR and CDR2 is FQNEAQ in the germline V gene (reference sequence). The CDR3 length is 15 residues. The DNA of the CDR3 is TGTGCCAGCAGCTTAGCGGTAGGGGGGGATTCACCCCTCCACTTT. Protein product: CASSLAVGGDSPLHF.

V is TRBV11-2 and J is TRBJ1-1; 7 bases fit TRBD1. This CDR3 spans 16 amino acids. V lost 4 bases, J lost 4 bases, and 12 bases stayed unmatched. Per germline, CDR1 SGHAT and CDR2 FQNNGV. This CDR3 is CASSSYRGGFGTEAFF. CDR3 nucleotides: TGTGCCAGCAGCTCTTACAGGGGAGGTTTTGGCACTGAAGCTTTCTTT. Supplemented by reference TRBV11-2 and TRBJ1-1, the full variable domain reads EAGVAQSPRYKIIEKRQSVAFWCNPISGHATLYWYQQILGQGPKLLIQFQNNGVVDDSQLPKDRFSAERLKGVDSTLKIQPAKLEDSAVYLCASSSYRGGFGTEAFFGQGTRLTVV.

This chain joins TRBV5-1 and TRBJ2-6; D is possibly TRBD2 (6 bases). Germline V gene lookup returns CDR1 SGHRS and CDR2 YFSETQ. Trimming took 4 bases from V and 5 from J, leaving 19 bases between them. CDR3 length: 17 amino acids. CDR3 bases: TGCGCCAGCAGCCCGGACACGGTGGGACTCTGGGCCAACGTCCTGACTTTC. Protein product: CASSPDTVGLWANVLTF. The complete variable domain, with remaining parts taken from reference TRBV5-1 and TRBJ2-6, reads KAGVTQTPRYLIKTRGQQVTLSCSPISGHRSVSWYQQTPGQGLQFLFEYFSETQRNKGNFPGRFSGRQFSNSRSEMNVSTLELGDSALYLCASSPDTVGLWANVLTFGAGSRLTVL.

The chain is built from TRBV6-5 and TRBJ2-1; no definite D call. The germline CDR1 and CDR2 sequences are MNHEY and SVGAGI. There are 15 residues in the CDR3. Trimming left V 2 bases short and J 4 bases short, with 12 bases between. The CDR3 DNA reads TGTGCCAGCAGTTACGTACAGCTTGGTTACAATGAGCAGTTCTTC. Residues: CASSYVQLGYNEQFF.

The V call is TRBV12-5, the J call TRBJ2-7; 9 nucleotides agree with TRBD2. V trimming: 1 base; J trimming: 5 bases; junction bases outside the gene matches: 12. This CDR3 region has 17 residues. CDR1 and CDR2 (germline): LGHNT, FRNRAP. CDR3 residues: CASGLGEGLAGNHEQYF. CDR3 sequence (DNA): TGTGCTAGTGGTTTGGGCGAAGGGCTAGCGGGAAACCACGAGCAGTACTTC.

This clonotype has a count of ten or more. The rearrangement joins TRBV13 to TRBJ2-1; 9 bases match TRBD2. Unmatched junction bases numbered 8, after V lost 0 bases and J lost 5 bases. The length of the CDR3 is 17 residues. Per germline, CDR1 PRHDT and CDR2 FYEKMQ (reference sequence). CDR3 coding DNA: TGTGCCAGCAGCTTAGGCCAGTGGCTAGCGGGAAACAATGAGCAGTTCTTC. This translates into CASSLGQWLAGNNEQFF.

The sample holds a few counts of this clonotype. The chain employs TRBV20-1 and TRBJ2-1; possibly TRBD1 for D (5 bases). CDR3 length: 14 residues. V dropped 5 bases and J dropped 8 bases, with 19 bases sitting between them. Looked up from germline, CDR1 is DFQATT and CDR2 is SNEGSKA (reference sequence). The CDR3 nucleotides are TGCAGTGCTGCCCTCCTGGGTCTAGGGGATGAGCAGTTCTTC. Amino acids: CSAALLGLGDEQFF.

V usage is TRBV7-2 and J usage is TRBJ2-1; possible D gene TRBD2, 5 bases. With 4 bases removed from V and 6 bases from J, the gap between germline ends came to 19 bases. In germline, CDR1 is SGHTA, CDR2 FQGNSA. The CDR3 has 16 amino acids. CDR3 sequence (DNA): TGTGCCAGCAGCTCCCCCTTAGAGGGCCGGAGCAATGAGCAGTTCTTC. Translating it yields CASSSPLEGRSNEQFF.

The chain recombines TRBV12-3 or TRBV12-4 with TRBJ2-3; no clear D gene. The CDR3 is 15 amino acids. V lost 1 base and J lost 1, with 9 bases in between. CDR3 residues: CASSLGRSRTDTQYF. CDR3 DNA sequence: TGTGCCAGCAGTTTAGGGCGGAGCCGCACAGATACGCAGTATTTT.

J is TRBJ2-5 and V is TRBV20-1, with 15 positions matching TRBD2. The CDR3 extends over 15 amino acids. Trimming took 6 bases from V and 5 from J; bases not matched to a gene: 7. From germline, CDR1 is DFQATT and CDR2 SNEGSKA (reference sequence). CDR3 loop: CSARTSGRADETQYF. The CDR3 coding sequence is TGCAGTGCCCGGACTAGCGGGAGGGCTGATGAGACCCAGTACTTC.

The rearrangement joins TRBV19 to TRBJ2-1, with TRBD2 identical over 7 bases. V was clipped by 6 bases and J by 10 bases; unmatched bases: 15. The CDR3 consists of 15 residues. Looked up from germline, CDR1 is LNHDA and CDR2 is SQIVND (reference sequence). The CDR3 DNA is TGTGCCAGTAGAGTAACTAGCGCGCCTGTTTTGGAGCAGTTCTTC. Translation gives CASRVTSAPVLEQFF.

This clonotype was picked up a small number of times. This rearrangement joins TRBV27 to TRBJ2-5, with 8 bases that match TRBD2. Looked up from germline, CDR1 is MNHEY and CDR2 is SMNVEV (reference sequence). V trimming: 10 bases; J trimming: 0 bases; junction bases outside the gene matches: 4. The CDR3 extends over 13 amino acids. DNA of the CDR3: TGTGCCATCCGGGGGGGGAACCAAGAGACCCAGTACTTC. Its translation is CAIRGGNQETQYF.

This clonotype appeared many times. The J gene is TRBJ2-1, the V gene TRBV12-3 or TRBV12-4; 9 nucleotides agree with TRBD2. V shed 2 bases and J 10 bases; nucleotides not matched to a gene: 3. The CDR3 is made up of 13 amino acids. Here the CDR3 reads CASSLWREGEQFF. Written as DNA, the CDR3 is TGTGCCAGCAGTTTATGGCGGGAGGGCGAGCAGTTCTTC.

This clonotype appeared many times. V is TRBV6-4 and J is TRBJ2-3, with D unclear. Trimming removed 0 bases from V and 6 bases from J, with 10 bases in between. CDR1 and CDR2 from the germline V gene are MRHNA and SNTAGT. The CDR3 is 14 amino acids. In nucleotides, the CDR3 is TGTGCCAGCAGTGACTCGAGGCTGTCCGATACGCAGTATTTT. This encodes CASSDSRLSDTQYF.